This T cell receptor (beta chain) was recorded in a study of cytomegalovirus exposure and HLA in healthy donors. The CDR3 totals 15 residues. The germline CDR1 and CDR2 sequences are MDHEN and SYDVKM. V lost 7 bases to trimming and J lost 1 base; unmatched junction nucleotides: 8. Profiled with immunoSEQ multiplex PCR; TCRdb holds only in-frame clones, not every one. Of about 73,000 clones listed, 85% to 95% are singletons. Sequencing was carried out using PBMCs. The rearrangement links TRBV28 to TRBJ1-1, with 8 bases matching TRBD1. This TCR came from a woman aged 18-29 years in good health and CMV-seropositive. As DNA, the CDR3 is TGTGCCAGCAACCCCTCCGGGACAGGGAACACTGAAGCTTTCTTT. This encodes CASNPSGTGNTEAFF.